The entry that follows covers one T cell receptor beta chain sequence. Its target is not known. The V gene's germline CDR1 is SEHNR and CDR2 FQNEAQ (reference sequence). V lost 5 bases to trimming and J lost 0 bases; unmatched junction nucleotides: 4. The CDR3 extends over 15 amino acids. CD45RO-negative, CCR7-selected cells formed the naive CD8 fraction, which excluded terminally differentiated effector memory CD45RA+ cells. The data derive from a study of shared clonotypes between healthy human individuals. Study overall: The plates for each donor numbered three CD4 naive, three CD4 memory, two CD8 naive and one CD8 memory.

General observations from the study: With a handful of donors compared, 4% to 5.5% of naive CD4 clonotypes were shared.

Sequencing used immunoSEQ multiplex PCR; TCRdb keeps in-frame clones, though not all of them. The repertoire holds over 800,000 clones, with more than 85% as singletons. V gene TRBV7-9 combines with J gene TRBJ2-1; 7 bases align to TRBD2. The origin of this receptor is a man under 40 in good health. Sequencing used naive CD8+ T cells sorted from blood. The CDR3 is CASSVRDYSYNEQFF. In DNA form, the CDR3 reads TGTGCCAGCAGCGTCCGGGACTACTCCTACAATGAGCAGTTCTTC.